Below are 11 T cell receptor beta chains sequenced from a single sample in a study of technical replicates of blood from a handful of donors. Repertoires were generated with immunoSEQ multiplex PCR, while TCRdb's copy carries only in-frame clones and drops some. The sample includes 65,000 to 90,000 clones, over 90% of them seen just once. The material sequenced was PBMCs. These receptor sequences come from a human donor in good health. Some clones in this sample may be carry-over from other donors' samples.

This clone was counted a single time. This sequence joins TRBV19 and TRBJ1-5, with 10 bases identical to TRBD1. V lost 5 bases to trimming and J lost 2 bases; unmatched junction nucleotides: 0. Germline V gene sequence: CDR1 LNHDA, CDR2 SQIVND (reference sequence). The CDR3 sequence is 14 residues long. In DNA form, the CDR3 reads TGTGCCAGTAGTGGGACAGGGGGCAATCAGCCCCAGCATTTT. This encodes CASSGTGGNQPQHF.

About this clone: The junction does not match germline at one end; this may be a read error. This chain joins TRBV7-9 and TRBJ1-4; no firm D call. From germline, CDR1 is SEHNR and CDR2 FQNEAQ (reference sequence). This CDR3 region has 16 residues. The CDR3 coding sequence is TGTGTCAGCAGTCCCAGGAGGGCATCAACTAATGAAAAACTGTTTTTT. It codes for CVSSPRRASTNEKLFF.

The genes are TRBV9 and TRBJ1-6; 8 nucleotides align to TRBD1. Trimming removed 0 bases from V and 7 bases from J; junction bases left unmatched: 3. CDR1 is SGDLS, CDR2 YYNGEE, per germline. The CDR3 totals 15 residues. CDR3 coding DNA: TGTGCCAGCAGCGTAGGAGGACAGGGAAATTCACCCCTCCACTTT. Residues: CASSVGGQGNSPLHF.

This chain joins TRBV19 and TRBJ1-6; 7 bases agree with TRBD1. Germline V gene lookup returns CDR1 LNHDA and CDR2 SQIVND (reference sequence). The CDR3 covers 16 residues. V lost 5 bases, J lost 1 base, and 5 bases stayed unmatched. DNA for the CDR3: TGTGCCAGTAGTCCTGAGGACAGGTCCTATAATTCACCCCTCCACTTT. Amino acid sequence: CASSPEDRSYNSPLHF.

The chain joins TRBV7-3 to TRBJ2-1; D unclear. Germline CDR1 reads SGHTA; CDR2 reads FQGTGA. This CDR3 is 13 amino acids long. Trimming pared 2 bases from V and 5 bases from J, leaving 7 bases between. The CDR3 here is CASSLWADNEQFF. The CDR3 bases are TGTGCCAGCAGCTTATGGGCCGACAATGAGCAGTTCTTC. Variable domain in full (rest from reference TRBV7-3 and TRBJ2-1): GAGVSQTPSNKVTEKGKYVELRCDPISGHTALYWYRQSLGQGPEFLIYFQGTGAADDSGLPNDRFFAVRPEGSVSTLKIQRTERGDSAVYLCASSLWADNEQFFGPGTRLTVL.

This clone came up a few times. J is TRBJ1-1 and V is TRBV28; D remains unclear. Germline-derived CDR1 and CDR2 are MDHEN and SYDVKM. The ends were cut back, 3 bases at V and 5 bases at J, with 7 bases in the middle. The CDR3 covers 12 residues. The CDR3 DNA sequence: TGTGCCAGCAGTTTGATCGGGACTGAAGCTTTCTTT. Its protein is CASSLIGTEAFF. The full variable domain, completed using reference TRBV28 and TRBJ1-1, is DVKVTQSSRYLVKRTGEKVFLECVQDMDHENMFWYRQDPGLGLRLIYFSYDVKMKEKGDIPEGYSVSREKKERFSLILESASTNQTSMYLCASSLIGTEAFFGQGTRLTVV.

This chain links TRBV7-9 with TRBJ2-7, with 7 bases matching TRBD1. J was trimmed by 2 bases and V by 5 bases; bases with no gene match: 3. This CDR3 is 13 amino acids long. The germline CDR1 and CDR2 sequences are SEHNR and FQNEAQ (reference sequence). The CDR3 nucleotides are TGTGCCAGCAGCCCGCAGGGGGCCTACGAGCAGTACTTC. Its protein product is CASSPQGAYEQYF.

The CDR3 loop reads CASSEANRVQPQHF. Written as DNA, the CDR3 is TGTGCCAGCAGTGAAGCCAATCGGGTTCAGCCCCAGCATTTT. The chain carries TRBV2 and TRBJ1-5; no definite D call. Germline V gene sequence: CDR1 SNHLY, CDR2 FYNNEI. Trimming took 0 bases from V and 6 from J, leaving 9 bases between them. This CDR3 spans 14 amino acids. Looking up the rest from reference TRBV2 and TRBJ1-5 gives the full variable domain: EPEVTQTPSHQVTQMGQEVILRCVPISNHLYFYWYRQILGQKVEFLVSFYNNEISEKSEIFDDQFSVERPDGSNFTLKIRSTKLEDSAMYFCASSEANRVQPQHFGDGTRLSIL.

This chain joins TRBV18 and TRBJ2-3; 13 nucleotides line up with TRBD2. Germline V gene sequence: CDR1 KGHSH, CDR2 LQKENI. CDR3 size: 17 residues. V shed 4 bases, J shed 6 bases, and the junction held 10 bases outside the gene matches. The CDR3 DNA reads TGTGCCAGCTCACTTGGACTAGCGGGGGCAATAGCCGATACGCAGTATTTT. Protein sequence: CASSLGLAGAIADTQYF. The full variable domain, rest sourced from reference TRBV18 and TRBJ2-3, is NAGVMQNPRHLVRRRGQEARLRCSPMKGHSHVYWYRQLPEEGLKFMVYLQKENIIDESGMPKERFSAEFPKEGPSILRIQQVVRGDSAAYFCASSLGLAGAIADTQYFGPGTRLTVL.

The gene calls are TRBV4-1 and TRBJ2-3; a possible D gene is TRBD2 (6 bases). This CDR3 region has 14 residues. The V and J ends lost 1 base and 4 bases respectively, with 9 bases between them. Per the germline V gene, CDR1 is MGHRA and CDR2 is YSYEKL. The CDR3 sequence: CASSQAGGSDTQYF. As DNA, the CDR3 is TGCGCCAGCAGCCAAGCCGGGGGTTCAGATACGCAGTATTTT.

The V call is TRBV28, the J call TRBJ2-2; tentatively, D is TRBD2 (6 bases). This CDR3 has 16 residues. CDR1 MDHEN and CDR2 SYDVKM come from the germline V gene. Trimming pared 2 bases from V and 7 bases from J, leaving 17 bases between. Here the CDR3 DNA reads TGTGCCAGCAGTTTAACGACGGGAGAACGAGGCGGGGAGCTGTTTTTT. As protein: CASSLTTGERGGELFF. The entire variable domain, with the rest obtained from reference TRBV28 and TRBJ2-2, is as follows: DVKVTQSSRYLVKRTGEKVFLECVQDMDHENMFWYRQDPGLGLRLIYFSYDVKMKEKGDIPEGYSVSREKKERFSLILESASTNQTSMYLCASSLTTGERGGELFFGEGSRLTVL.